This TCR beta chain derives from a study of blood T cells in healthy people across ages. CDR1 and CDR2 (germline): ENHRY, SYGVKD. There are 16 residues in the CDR3. Regarding this clonotype: What it recognizes is unknown.

Alongside a J-beta primer mix, a sample-barcoded 5' primer served in a second PCR lasting about 7 to 12 cycles. MiXCR, applied by TCRdb to the 5' RACE reads, yields one record per CDR3 protein. The table includes over 950,000 distinct CDR3 sequences, about two fifths detected once. Study-level findings and limits: Per million T cells, TCR beta diversity dropped roughly linearly as age increased.

The sequenced sample was blood. The rearrangement uses TRBV10-3 and TRBJ2-4, with a tentative D call TRBD1 (5 bases). TRBJ2-7 matches the DNA end more closely, so the J call is doubtful. This sequence was found in a man aged 18-30 years in good health. CDR3 nucleotides: TGTGCCATCAGTGAGTCTAGGGAAACAGGCGTCTACGAGCAGTACTTC. Translated: CAISESRETGVYEQYF.